The subject of this entry is one T cell receptor (beta chain). This entry comes from a study of blood T cell repertoires in COVID-19. Across the whole study: Donors in the United States, Italy and Spain gave samples during acute or convalescent COVID-19. The cDNA or gDNA used as material had been derived from T cells, B-cell-depleted T cells, or PBMCs.

As originally analysed: Reference gene primer amplification in the assay estimated nucleated cell counts. The table came from immunoSEQ multiplex PCR; TCRdb's copy has only in-frame clones and leaves some out. The V and J calls and clone size were taken over from that table, and D and trimming were inferred from the DNA. The table shows fewer than 350,000 clones, with roughly 79% occurring only once. Germline loops: CDR1 MGHDK, CDR2 SYGVNS. Trimming shortened V by 6 bases and J by 1 base, and 12 bases separated the two germline ends. The CDR3 length is 14 residues. This chain connects TRBV25-1 to TRBJ1-1; TRBD1 is a possible D gene (5 bases). The sample consisted of peripheral blood. This clonotype was sampled from an older woman with active or convalescent COVID-19. CDR3 sequence reads: CASSPTDRNTEAFF. The CDR3 DNA reads TGTGCCAGCAGCCCCACTGACAGGAACACTGAAGCTTTCTTT.